This T cell receptor beta chain stems from a study of cytotoxic CD8 clonotypes in ibrutinib-treated CLL (dated by TCRdb to the early 2020s). Some background on the complete study: In this cohort, about 16 patients were treatment-naive and fewer than 13 were relapsed/refractory, while roughly 17 had unmutated IGHV. Partial responses were observed in approximately 24 patients and complete responses in 2; after a median follow-up of about 69 months, remission was maintained in around 14 patients and progression was observed in roughly twelve. Response samples were obtained after a median of approximately twelve months of treatment, with a range of about 6 to 36 months. Samples averaged roughly 260,000 productive templates and tens of thousands of productive rearrangements. Of the 90 or so participants in the trial, approximately 26 had longitudinal samples available. Cryopreserved peripheral blood mononuclear cells were obtained prior to treatment, at the time of response, and at either disease progression or sustained remission.

For TCR beta library preparation, approximately 2 micrograms of genomic DNA were isolated from cryopreserved PBMCs. Longitudinal blood samples from CLL patients on ibrutinib monotherapy underwent high-throughput TCR beta sequencing. The patients took part in an open-label, single-center phase 2 trial of ibrutinib monotherapy. About this clone itself: Its specific antigen is unknown. Within one base of it there is no much larger clone, and no base qualities were kept.

On a MiSeq, deep resolution sequencing aimed for a depth between 1 in 1 million and 1 in 200,000 T cells, with each clonotype covered approximately 10x on average. The immunoSEQ hsTCRB Kit was used to generate TCR beta libraries. Turning to the authors' computational methods: ImmunoSEQ Data Assistant and ImmunoSEQ Analyzer were used for data analysis, and V, D and J genes were assigned according to IMGT definitions. Clonality, which ranges from 0 to 1, was calculated as one minus the normalized Shannon entropy of productive rearrangement frequencies. Only overrepresented clonotypes making up at least 0.05% of the repertoire of each patient were included in the public clonotype analysis. Thirteen age-matched healthy donor repertoires from immuneACCESS served as clonality controls. Drawn from immuneACCESS, this table holds only the in-frame rearrangements with V and J called that TCRdb kept. Clones are partly lost; checked studies trace under half to an unresolved V gene and leave the rest unexplained. That table is the source of V, J and clone size, and D and trimming were worked out from the DNA. The sample contains some 300,000 clones, around four fifths of them found a single time. The top ten constitute 6.5% to 8.5% of the sample.

The germline V gene gives CDR1 as SQVTM and CDR2 as ANQGSEA. V is cut by 6 bases and J by 1 base, and the space between the germline ends is 9 bases. The CDR3 spans 12 residues, from the cysteine through the phenylalanine. Only the CDR3 part of the read is kept: 36 bases, read in frame from the first base. What the study reported, not specific to this receptor: Public clonotypes were rare and either contracted or stayed stable during treatment, and the rise in clonality at ibrutinib response reflected the expansion of private clonotypes. Baseline clonality was found to be higher than that of age-matched healthy donors and was strongly correlated with circulating CD8+ T-cell counts. Clonality rose at ibrutinib response, remained stable during sustained remission, and dropped back toward baseline at progression. Sustained-remission and progressing patients did not have matched sampling times, and lymph node repertoires were not examined.

The chain is assembled from TRBV29-1 and TRBJ1-2, with a weak D call of TRBD1 (6 bases match). The sample in question was PBMCs, obtained before ibrutinib treatment. The sequence was collected from a human donor with chronic lymphocytic leukemia. The DNA reads as follows: TGCAGCGTGCAGGACAGTAACTATGGCTACACCTTC. Its amino acids are CSVQDSNYGYTF.